Described below is a single TCR beta chain sequence and its context. In the original workflow: Amplification from reference gene primers served as the basis for estimated nucleated cell counts. The data were produced by immunoSEQ multiplex PCR, yet TCRdb's version contains in-frame clones alone and is incomplete. V and J calls and clone size are given by that table; D and trimming were obtained from the DNA. The sample records 250,000 or so clones, more than 80% being singletons. These data are taken from a study of blood T cell repertoires in COVID-19. Everyone who took part was about 18 to 90 years old, and they came from some 23 US areas. Germline-derived CDR1 and CDR2 are SEHNR and FQNEAQ (reference sequence). The CDR3 is 16 residues long. J gave up 6 bases and V 5 bases, and 9 bases lay outside the gene matches.

The TCR was taken from a young woman with acute COVID-19. V usage is TRBV7-9 and J usage is TRBJ2-1, with 11 bases identical to TRBD2. Source material: PBMCs or T cells enriched from blood (not recorded which). Here the CDR3 reads CASSSLAGGLSNEQFF. The CDR3 DNA reads TGTGCCAGCAGCAGCCTAGCGGGAGGTTTGTCCAATGAGCAGTTCTTC.